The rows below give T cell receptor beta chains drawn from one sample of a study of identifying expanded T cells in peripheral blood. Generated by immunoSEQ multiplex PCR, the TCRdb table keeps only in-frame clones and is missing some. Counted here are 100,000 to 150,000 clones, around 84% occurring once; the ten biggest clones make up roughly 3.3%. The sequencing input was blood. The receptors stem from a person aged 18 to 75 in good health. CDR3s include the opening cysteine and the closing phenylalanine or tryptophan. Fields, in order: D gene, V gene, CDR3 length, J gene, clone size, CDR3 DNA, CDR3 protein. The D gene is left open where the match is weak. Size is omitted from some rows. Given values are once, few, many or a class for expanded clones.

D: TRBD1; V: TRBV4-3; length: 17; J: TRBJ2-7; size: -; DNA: TGCGCCAGCAGCCAAGACCAGGTTGCAACAGGGGCTTACGAGCAGTACTTC; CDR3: CASSQDQVATGAYEQYF
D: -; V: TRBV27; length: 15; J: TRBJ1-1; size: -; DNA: TGTGCCAGCAGTGGTTGGTCTGGGAGAAACACTGAAGCTTTCTTT; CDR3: CASSGWSGRNTEAFF
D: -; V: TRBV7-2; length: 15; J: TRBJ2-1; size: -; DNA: TGTGCCAGCAGCTTAGGGGTGGTCCGAGGTTTCATCCAGTTCTTC; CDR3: CASSLGVVRGFIQFF
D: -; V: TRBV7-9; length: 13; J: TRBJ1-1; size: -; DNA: TGTGCGAGCATCGACACGCCGAACACTGAAGCTTTCTTT; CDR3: CASIDTPNTEAFF
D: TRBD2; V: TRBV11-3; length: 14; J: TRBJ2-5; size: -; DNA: TGTGCCAGCAGCTTCCCGGGGGGGCAAGAGACCCAGTACTTC; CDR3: CASSFPGGQETQYF
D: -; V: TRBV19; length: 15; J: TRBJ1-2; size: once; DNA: TGTGCCAGTAGTATAGCCCGGACTCCGGATCATGGCTACACCTTC; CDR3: CASSIARTPDHGYTF
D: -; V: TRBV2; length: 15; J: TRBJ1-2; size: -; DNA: TGTGCCAGCACTAGGGGTCTTACTGCTTCGGAGGGCTACACCTTC; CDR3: CASTRGLTASEGYTF
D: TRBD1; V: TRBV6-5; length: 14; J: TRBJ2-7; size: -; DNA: TGTGCCAGCAGAACGGACAGGCATAGATACGAGCAGTACTTC; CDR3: CASRTDRHRYEQYF
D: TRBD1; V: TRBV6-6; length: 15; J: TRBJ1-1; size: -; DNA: TGTGCCAGCAGTTACTCCGGACAGGGCGACACTGAAGCTTTCTTT; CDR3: CASSYSGQGDTEAFF
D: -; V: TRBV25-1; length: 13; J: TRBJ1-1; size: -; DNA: TGTGCCAGCAGTGACGAGCCCGCAGTGAGGGCTTTCTTT; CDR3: CASSDEPAVRAFF
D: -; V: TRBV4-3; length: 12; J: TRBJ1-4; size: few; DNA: TGCGCCAGCAGCCAAGAAGACGAAAAACTGTTTTTT; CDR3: CASSQEDEKLFF
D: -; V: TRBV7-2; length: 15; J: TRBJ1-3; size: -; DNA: TGTGCCAGCAGCCGAACAGGAAATACTGGAAACACCATATATTTT; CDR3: CASSRTGNTGNTIYF
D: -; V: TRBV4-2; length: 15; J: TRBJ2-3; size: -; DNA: TGTGCCAGCAGCCCCGTCCCGTTAGGGGGAGATACGCAGTATTTT; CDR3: CASSPVPLGGDTQYF
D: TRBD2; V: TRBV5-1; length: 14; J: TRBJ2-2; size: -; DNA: TGCGCCAGCAGCTACGCGGGGGGCACCGGGGAGCTGTTTTTT; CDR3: CASSYAGGTGELFF
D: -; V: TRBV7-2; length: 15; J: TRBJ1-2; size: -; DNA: TGTGCCAGCAGCTTGGTAGCCCCCAACCAGTATGGCTACACCTTC; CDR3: CASSLVAPNQYGYTF
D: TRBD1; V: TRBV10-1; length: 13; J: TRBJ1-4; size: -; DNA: TGCGCCAGCCAAGACAGGGCGAGTGAAAAACTGTTTTTT; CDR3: CASQDRASEKLFF
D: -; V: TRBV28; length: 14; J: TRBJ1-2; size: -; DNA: TGTGCCAGCAGTGTCCCGGCAGCTAACTATGGCTACACCTTC; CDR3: CASSVPAANYGYTF
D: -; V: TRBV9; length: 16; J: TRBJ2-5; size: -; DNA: TGTGCCAGCAGCGTAGATGGTACCCGGGGCGAAGAGACCCAGTACTTC; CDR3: CASSVDGTRGEETQYF
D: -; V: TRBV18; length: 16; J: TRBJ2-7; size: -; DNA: TGTGCCAGCTCACCACGGGGGCGCGATCCTCTCTACGAGCAGTACTTC; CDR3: CASSPRGRDPLYEQYF
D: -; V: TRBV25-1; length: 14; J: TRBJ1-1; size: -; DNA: TGTGCCAGCAGTGATGAAGGGGATCGCGCTGAAGCTTTCTTT; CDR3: CASSDEGDRAEAFF
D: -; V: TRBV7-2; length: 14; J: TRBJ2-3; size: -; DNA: TGTGCCAGCAGCTTAGGCGGGGTATCAGATACGCAGTATTTT; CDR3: CASSLGGVSDTQYF
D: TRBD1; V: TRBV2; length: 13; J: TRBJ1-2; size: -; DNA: TGTGCCAGCGAGACAGGGAAGGGCTATGGCTACACCTTC; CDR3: CASETGKGYGYTF
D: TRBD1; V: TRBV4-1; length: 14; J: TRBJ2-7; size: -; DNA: TGCGCCAGCAGCTGGGACAGGGGACAATACGAGCAGTACTTC; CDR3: CASSWDRGQYEQYF
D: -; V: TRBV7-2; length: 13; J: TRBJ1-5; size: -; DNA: TGTGCCAGCAGCTTACAGGGGTATCAGCCCCAGCATTTT; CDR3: CASSLQGYQPQHF
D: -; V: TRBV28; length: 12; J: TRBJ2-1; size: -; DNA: TGTGCCAGCAGTTCTCCAGGGGCGACGGGGTTCTTC; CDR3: CASSSPGATGFF
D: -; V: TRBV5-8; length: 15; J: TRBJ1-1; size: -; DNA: TGTGCCAGCAGCCCCAGACAGCTACATGGCACTGAAGCTTTCTTT; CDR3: CASSPRQLHGTEAFF
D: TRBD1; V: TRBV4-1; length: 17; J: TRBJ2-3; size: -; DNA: TGCGCCAGCAGCCAATACCCGACAGGGGAAAGCACAGATACGCAGTATTTT; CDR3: CASSQYPTGESTDTQYF
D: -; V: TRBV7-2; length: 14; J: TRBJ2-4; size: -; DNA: TGTGCCAGCAGCTTAGTCGGGGGAGAAAACATTCAGTACTTC; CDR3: CASSLVGGENIQYF
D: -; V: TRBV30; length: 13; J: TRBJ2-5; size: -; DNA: TGTGCCTGGAGTGTGCGGGAACGGGAGACCCAGTACTTC; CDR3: CAWSVRERETQYF
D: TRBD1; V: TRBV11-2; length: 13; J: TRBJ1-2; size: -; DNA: TGTGCCAGCAGCCTTGGACAGGCCGGCGGCTACACCTTC; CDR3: CASSLGQAGGYTF
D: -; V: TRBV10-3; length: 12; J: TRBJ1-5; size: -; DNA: TGTGCCATCAGCCAGTCCAATCAGCCCCAGCATTTT; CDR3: CAISQSNQPQHF
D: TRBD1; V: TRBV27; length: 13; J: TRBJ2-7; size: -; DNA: TGTGCCAGCACCACAGGGGGTTCCTACGAGCAGTACTTC; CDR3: CASTTGGSYEQYF
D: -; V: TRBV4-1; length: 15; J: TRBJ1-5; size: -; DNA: TGCGCCAGCAGCCAAGATAGGTCGTGGTTGCAGCCCCAGCATTTT; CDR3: CASSQDRSWLQPQHF
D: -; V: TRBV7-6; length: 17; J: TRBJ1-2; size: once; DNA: TGTGCCAGCAGCTCCGGCACAAAGATCGGGACTGACTATGGCTACACCTTC; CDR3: CASSSGTKIGTDYGYTF
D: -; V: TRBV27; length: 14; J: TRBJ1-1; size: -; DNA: TGTGCCAGCAGTTTGGCGCGGGGGGTTCCTGAAGCTTTCTTT; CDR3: CASSLARGVPEAFF
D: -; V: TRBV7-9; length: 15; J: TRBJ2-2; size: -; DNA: TGTGCCAGCAGGACATCACCCGCGAACACCGGGGAGCTGTTTTTT; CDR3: CASRTSPANTGELFF
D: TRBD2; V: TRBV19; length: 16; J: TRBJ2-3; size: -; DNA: TGTGCCAGTAGTCGCTCCCCGGGACTAGCTGGCGATACGCAGTATTTT; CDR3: CASSRSPGLAGDTQYF
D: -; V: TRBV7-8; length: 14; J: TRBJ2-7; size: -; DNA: TGTGCCAGCAGCTCGATCCCGGAGACCTACGAGCAGTACTTC; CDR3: CASSSIPETYEQYF
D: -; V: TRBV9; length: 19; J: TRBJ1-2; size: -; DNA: TGTGCCAGCAGCGTAGGATCCGGCGGTAGTCCTTCTTTGGACTATGGCTACACCTTC; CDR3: CASSVGSGGSPSLDYGYTF
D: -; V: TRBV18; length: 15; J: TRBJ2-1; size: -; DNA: TGTGCCAGCTCCCCCCTGGGACAAACATACAATGAGCAGTTCTTC; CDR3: CASSPLGQTYNEQFF
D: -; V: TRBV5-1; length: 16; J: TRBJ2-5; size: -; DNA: TGCGCCAGCAGCTTAGGAGACAGTTCCGGGCGAGAGACCCAGTACTTC; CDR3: CASSLGDSSGRETQYF
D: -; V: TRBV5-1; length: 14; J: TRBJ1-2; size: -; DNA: TGCGCCAGCAGCTTGGGATTTGTTAGGCCGGATACAGTCTTC; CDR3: CASSLGFVRPDTVF
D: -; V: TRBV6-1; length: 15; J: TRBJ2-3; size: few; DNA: TGTGCCAGCAGTGAAGGGAACAGCCCCACAGATACGCAGTATTTT; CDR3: CASSEGNSPTDTQYF
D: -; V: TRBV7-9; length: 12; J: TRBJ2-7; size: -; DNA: TGTGCCAGCAGCCCATGGACCTCCCAGCAGTACTTC; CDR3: CASSPWTSQQYF
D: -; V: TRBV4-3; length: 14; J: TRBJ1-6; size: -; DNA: TGCGCCAGCAGCCAAGAGGGCCCCAATTCACCCCTCCACTTT; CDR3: CASSQEGPNSPLHF
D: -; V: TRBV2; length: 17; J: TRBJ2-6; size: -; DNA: TGTGCCAGCAGTAACTCCGGGCCCCGGGCAGGGGCCAACGTCCTGACTTTC; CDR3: CASSNSGPRAGANVLTF
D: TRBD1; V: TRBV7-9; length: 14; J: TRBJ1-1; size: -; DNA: TGTGCCACCATGAGGGGACAGATGAACACTGAAGCTTTCTTT; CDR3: CATMRGQMNTEAFF
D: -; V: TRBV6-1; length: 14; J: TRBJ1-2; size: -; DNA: TGTGCCAGCAGTGTGGAGGCGGCATCCTATGGCTACACCTTC; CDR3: CASSVEAASYGYTF
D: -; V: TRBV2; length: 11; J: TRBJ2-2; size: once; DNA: TGTGCCAGCAACTCCCTCAGGGAGCTGTTTTTT; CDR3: CASNSLRELFF
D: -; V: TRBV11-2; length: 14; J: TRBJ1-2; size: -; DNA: TGTGCCAGCAGCCCGGGGGGGGCGACGCGAGGCTACACCTTC; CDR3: CASSPGGATRGYTF
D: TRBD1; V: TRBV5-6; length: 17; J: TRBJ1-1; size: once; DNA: TGTGCCAGCAGCTTGGTTGGGACAGGGGTCTTAAGGGCTGAAGCTTTCTTT; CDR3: CASSLVGTGVLRAEAFF
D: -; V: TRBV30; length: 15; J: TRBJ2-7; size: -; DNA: TGTGCCTGGAGTTCCCGCGAGTCTAGTTTCTACGAGCGGTACTTC; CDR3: CAWSSRESSFYERYF
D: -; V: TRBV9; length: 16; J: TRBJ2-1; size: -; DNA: TGTGCCAGCAGCGTAGGGGTGGCGGGGTATATCAATGAGCAGTTCTTC; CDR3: CASSVGVAGYINEQFF